This TCR beta chain was captured by sequencing in a study of blood T cell repertoires in COVID-19. Background on the study: Acute and convalescent COVID-19 specimens originated in the United States, Italy and Spain. PBMCs, B-cell-depleted T cells, or T cells were the source of the cDNA or gDNA that made up the material.

In the study's own analysis: Scientists estimated how many nucleated cells there were by amplifying reference gene primers. The method was immunoSEQ multiplex PCR; TCRdb's version includes in-frame clones alone and lacks a portion of them. The DNA was the basis for D and trimming; V, J and clone size are from that table. The sample records 200,000 or so clones, about 85% being singletons. This clone has just one count. CDR1 KGHSH and CDR2 LQKENI come from the germline V gene. This CDR3 comprises 14 residues. V lost 3 bases and J 7 bases, leaving 13 bases between the germline ends. The V call is TRBV18, the J call TRBJ2-1; the D gene is possibly TRBD1 (6 bases). This sequence originates from a man between 50 and 59 years old who had recovered from COVID-19. The sample consisted of peripheral blood. CDR3 amino acids: CASSPRDQGNEQFF. The CDR3 nucleotides read TGTGCCAGCTCACCCCGGGATCAGGGGAATGAGCAGTTCTTC.